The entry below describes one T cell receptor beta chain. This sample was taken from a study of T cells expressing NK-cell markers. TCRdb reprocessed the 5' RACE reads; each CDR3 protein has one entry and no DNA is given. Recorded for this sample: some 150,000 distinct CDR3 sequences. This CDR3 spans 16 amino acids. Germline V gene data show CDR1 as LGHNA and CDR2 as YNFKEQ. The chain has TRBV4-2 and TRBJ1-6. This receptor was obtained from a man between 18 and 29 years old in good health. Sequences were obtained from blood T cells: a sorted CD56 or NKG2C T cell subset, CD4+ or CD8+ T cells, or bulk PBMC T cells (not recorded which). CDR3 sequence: CASSQSDTSPNSPLHF.